This TCR beta chain was recovered during a study of PD-L1 blockade in urothelial cancer. Overall study: Samples came from 3 weeks, at the second dose, and 6 weeks into treatment. Median T cell yield per blood sample was more than 130,000 cells.

With 0 bases removed from V and 10 bases from J, the gap between germline ends came to 19 bases. This CDR3 is built from 16 residues. Concerning this clone itself: Its target is unknown.

Here immunoSEQ multiplex PCR was the method, and the copy in TCRdb shows in-frame clones only, minus some. Among fewer than 40,000 clones listed, about 93% were seen once. Regarding the study as a whole: Having blood TCR clonality under the median before treatment predicted better survival.

The chain recombines TRBV23-1 with TRBJ1-5; D is possibly TRBD1 (6 bases). TRBV23-1 is treated as an ORF (open reading frame) with a function not yet certain. This receptor was obtained from a man in his sixties or seventies with urothelial cancer. This material consisted of PBMCs, taken around atezolizumab (anti-PD-L1) treatment. CDR3 in amino acids: CASSQSGGPGVQPQHF. The CDR3 coding sequence is TGCGCCAGCAGTCAATCTGGGGGCCCAGGGGTTCAACCCCAGCATTTT.